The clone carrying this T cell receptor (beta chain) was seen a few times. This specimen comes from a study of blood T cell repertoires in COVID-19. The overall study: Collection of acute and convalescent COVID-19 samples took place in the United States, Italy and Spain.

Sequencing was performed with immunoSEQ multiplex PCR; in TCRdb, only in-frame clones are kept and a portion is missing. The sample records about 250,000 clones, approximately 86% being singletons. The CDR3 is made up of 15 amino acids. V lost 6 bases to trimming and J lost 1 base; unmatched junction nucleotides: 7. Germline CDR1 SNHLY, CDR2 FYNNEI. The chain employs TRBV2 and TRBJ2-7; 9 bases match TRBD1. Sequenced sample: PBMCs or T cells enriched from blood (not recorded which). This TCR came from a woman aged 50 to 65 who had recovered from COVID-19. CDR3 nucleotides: TGTGCCAGCAGAGGGGGGACAGGGCCATCCTACGAGCAGTACTTC. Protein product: CASRGGTGPSYEQYF.